These T cell receptor beta chains were read from a single sample in a study of T cells in tumors after PD-1 blockade. Measured with immunoSEQ multiplex PCR; TCRdb has only the in-frame clones, and not every one. The table records fewer than 9,500 clones, 55% to 70% of them present only once. The sample in question was tumor tissue, obtained after anti-PD-1 treatment. The receptor source for this set is a human donor with basal cell carcinoma. Each CDR3 is given with its conserved first and last residue. The D gene is left open where the match is weak. Some rows mark clone size as missing; the rest say once, few, many or name a class of expanded clone.

>.|TRBV16|TRBJ1-1|.
CASSQSNPGLTEAFF
TGTGCCAGCAGCCAATCGAATCCAGGGCTCACTGAAGCTTTCTTT
>.|TRBV6-6|TRBJ1-4|.
CASSYGGGGTNEKLFF
TGTGCCAGCAGTTACGGCGGGGGTGGAACTAATGAAAAACTGTTTTTT
>TRBD1|TRBV5-6|TRBJ1-2|few
CASISGTGRMGYTF
TGTGCCAGCATTTCGGGGACAGGTCGGATGGGCTACACCTTC
>.|TRBV28|TRBJ2-7|few
CASSLIYEQYF
TGTGCCAGCAGTTTGATATACGAGCAGTACTTC
>TRBD1|TRBV10-3|TRBJ1-1|few
CAISGGQGAGEAFF
TGTGCCATCAGTGGGGGACAGGGGGCTGGTGAAGCTTTCTTT
>TRBD2|TRBV9|TRBJ2-2|.
CASSVSSGGLTGELFF
TGTGCCAGCAGCGTGTCGTCGGGGGGGCTGACCGGGGAGCTGTTTTTT
>.|TRBV13|TRBJ2-7|.
CASSLGGTPNYEQYF
TGTGCCAGCAGCTTAGGGGGGACTCCCAACTACGAGCAGTACTTC
>.|TRBV13|TRBJ1-1|medium-sized
CASSRMGVNTEAFF
TGTGCCAGCAGCCGCATGGGAGTGAACACTGAAGCTTTCTTT
>.|TRBV9|TRBJ1-3|.
CASSVGPGSRVNTIYF
TGTGCCAGCAGCGTGGGACCGGGATCTAGGGTAAACACCATATATTTT
>.|TRBV3-1/TRBV3-2|TRBJ1-5|once
CASSLSDNQPQHF
TGTGCCAGCAGCCTATCCGATAATCAGCCCCAGCATTTT
>.|TRBV10-3|TRBJ1-1|.
CAISATTNTEAFF
TGTGCCATCAGTGCTACAACGAACACTGAAGCTTTCTTT
>.|TRBV7-2|TRBJ2-3|few
CASAGRGTDTQYF
TGTGCCAGCGCCGGACGTGGCACAGATACGCAGTATTTT
>TRBD2|TRBV27|TRBJ2-7|.
CASSPLGGSSYEQYF
TGTGCCAGCAGTCCTCTCGGCGGGAGCTCCTACGAGCAGTACTTC
>.|TRBV20-1|TRBJ2-7|.
CSASKGFEQYF
TGCAGTGCGAGTAAGGGGTTCGAGCAGTACTTC
>TRBD2|TRBV7-2|TRBJ2-1|.
CASSLDWTSGRNEQFF
TGTGCCAGCAGCCTCGACTGGACTAGCGGGAGAAATGAGCAGTTCTTC
>TRBD2|TRBV24-1|TRBJ2-2|.
CATSDPGLANGELFF
TGTGCCACCAGTGATCCCGGACTAGCTAACGGGGAGCTGTTTTTT
>.|TRBV6-1|TRBJ1-1|.
CASSETRQGNTEAFF
TGTGCCAGCAGTGAAACACGTCAGGGGAACACTGAAGCTTTCTTT
>.|TRBV5-6|TRBJ2-7|.
CASSLVGTLSYEQYF
TGTGCCAGCAGCTTGGTAGGGACCCTTTCCTACGAGCAGTACTTC
>.|TRBV5-1|TRBJ2-2|.
CASSLTGPNTGELFF
TGCGCCAGCAGCTTGACAGGACCGAACACCGGGGAGCTGTTTTTT
>TRBD1|TRBV29-1|TRBJ1-3|few
CSVGTGPGNTIYF
TGCAGCGTTGGGACAGGCCCTGGAAACACCATATATTTT
>.|TRBV3-1/TRBV3-2|TRBJ1-2|.
CASSQARNGGYTF
TGTGCCAGCAGCCAAGCCAGGAACGGGGGCTACACCTTC
>TRBD2|TRBV4-2|TRBJ2-3|.
CASSPKAGGSTDTQYF
TGTGCCAGCAGCCCGAAAGCGGGGGGATCCACAGATACGCAGTATTTT
>.|TRBV5-4|TRBJ2-5|.
CASSSPANRQETQYF
TGTGCCAGCAGCTCCCCAGCGAATCGCCAAGAGACCCAGTACTTC
>TRBD2|TRBV4-3|TRBJ2-3|few
CASSFDGGGTDTQYF
TGCGCCAGCAGCTTTGACGGGGGGGGCACAGATACGCAGTATTTT
>.|TRBV3-1/TRBV3-2|TRBJ2-3|.
CASSPTGAGDTQYF
TGTGCCAGCAGCCCGACCGGGGCCGGAGATACGCAGTATTTT
>.|TRBV5-1|TRBJ2-3|few
CASSLAGRRTDTQYF
TGCGCCAGCAGCTTGGCCGGTAGGAGGACAGATACGCAGTATTTT
>TRBD2|TRBV4-1|TRBJ2-1|once
CASSRLAGGRGWNEQFF
TGCGCCAGCAGCAGACTAGCGGGAGGGCGAGGATGGAATGAGCAGTTCTTC
>.|TRBV2|TRBJ1-1|.
CASVRTTSGTEAFF
TGTGCCAGCGTCAGGACCACCTCGGGCACTGAAGCTTTCTTT
>.|TRBV19|TRBJ2-7|.
CASSHGGDEQYF
TGTGCCAGTTCGCACGGGGGCGACGAGCAGTACTTC
>.|TRBV7-6|TRBJ2-7|.
CASSLWGQLDRGEQYF
TGTGCCAGCAGCTTGTGGGGCCAGCTGGATCGCGGAGAGCAGTACTTC
>.|TRBV7-9|TRBJ1-3|.
CASSYDSSGNTIYF
TGTGCCAGCAGCTACGACAGCTCTGGAAACACCATATATTTT
>.|TRBV9|TRBJ2-1|.
CASTRNYNEQFF
TGTGCCAGCACCAGGAACTACAATGAGCAGTTCTTC
>TRBD1|TRBV30|TRBJ2-5|.
CAWSAQYTQQGFHLYF
TGTGCCTGGAGCGCGCAATATACCCAACAGGGGTTTCATTTGTACTTC
>TRBD1|TRBV6-5|TRBJ2-6|.
CASSLSGGSGANVLTF
TGTGCCAGCAGTTTATCAGGGGGCTCTGGGGCCAACGTCCTGACTTTC